This T cell receptor beta chain was found in a study of vaccination and CD4 T cells after COVID-19. This clonotype was picked up a small number of times. What it recognizes is unknown. Time point described: late sampling 161 to 241 days after vaccination in a few convalescent patients. The sample's treatment: roughly nine-day PBMC culture with coronavirus spike peptide pools or control peptides (ViraFEST assay). Germline-derived CDR1 and CDR2 are DFQATT and SNEGSKA (reference sequence). Trimming cost V 0 bases and J 6 bases; bases outside gene matches: 8. The length of the CDR3 is 16 residues. The assay that was used to sequence DNA from cultured CD4+ T cells was the Oncomine TCR Beta short-read assay. TCRdb redid the calling of the PCR reads with MiXCR, one entry per CDR3 protein. Among roughly 26,000 distinct CDR3 sequences, 36% were seen once, and the ten largest hold about 3.3%.

The input for sequencing was CD4+ T cells from blood, cultured in vitro, taken about 7 months after SARS-CoV-2 vaccination. The clonotype was recovered from a human donor who had recovered from COVID-19. This rearrangement joins TRBV20-1 to TRBJ2-3; 11 bases agree with TRBD2. The CDR3 loop reads CSAREGSGRASDTQYF. Here the CDR3 DNA reads TGCAGTGCTAGAGAGGGTAGCGGGAGGGCCTCTGATACGCAGTATTTT.